This passage covers 19 T cell receptor beta chains from one sample sequenced in a study of blood T cells in healthy people across ages. Using a J-beta primer mix together with a sample-barcoded 5' primer, a second PCR was run for about 7 to 12 cycles. TCRdb passed the 5' RACE reads through MiXCR, listing each CDR3 protein once. The sample consists of some 1,500,000 distinct CDR3 sequences, under 55% of them appearing once. The sample comprised blood. All receptors come from a woman in her late teens or twenties in good health.

This chain connects TRBV25-1 to TRBJ2-1; no firm D call. Deletions cut 1 base from V and 8 bases from J, with 15 bases between. The germline gives CDR1 MGHDK, CDR2 SYGVNS. This CDR3 spans 15 amino acids. The CDR3 loop reads CASSELWNRGDEQFF. CDR3 DNA sequence: TGTGCCAGCAGTGAATTATGGAACCGAGGCGATGAGCAGTTCTTC.

The chain joins TRBV7-2 to TRBJ2-1, with a weak D call TRBD2 (5 bases). Germline V gene sequence: CDR1 SGHTA, CDR2 FQGNSA. This CDR3 spans 11 amino acids. Trimming removed 2 bases from V and 15 bases from J, with 11 bases in between. The CDR3 DNA follows: TGTGCCAGCAGCTTAAAGGGAGTTCGGTTCTTC. Its protein product is CASSLKGVRFF.

The chain links TRBV4-3 to TRBJ2-1; no firm D call. The CDR3 runs 14 residues. From germline, CDR1 is LGHNA and CDR2 YSLEER. V was shortened by 0 bases and J by 9 bases, with 12 bases between the two germline ends. The CDR3 nucleotides read TGCGCCAGCAGCCAAGAACCACCGCCGAGTGAGCAGTTCTTC. Translation: CASSQEPPPSEQFF.

This clonotype was seen many times. V and J are TRBV30 and TRBJ1-5; D ambiguous. V gave up 4 bases and J gave up 9 bases, with 13 bases separating them. Per the germline V gene, CDR1 is GTSNPN and CDR2 is SVGIG (reference sequence). CDR3 length: 12 residues. CDR3 protein: CAWKPTAGPQHF. The CDR3, as DNA: TGTGCCTGGAAACCCACGGCCGGGCCCCAGCATTTT. Drawing the rest from reference TRBV30 and TRBJ1-5, the complete variable domain is SQTIHQWPATLVQPVGSPLSLECTVEGTSNPNLYWYRQAAGRGLQLLFYSVGIGQISSEVPQNLSASRPQDRQFILSSKKLLLSDSGFYLCAWKPTAGPQHFGDGTRLSIL.

There are a few counts of this clonotype. This sequence joins TRBV27 and TRBJ2-1; 7 bases fit TRBD1. J was trimmed by 3 bases and V by 3 bases; bases with no gene match: 5. CDR1 and CDR2 (germline): MNHEY, SMNVEV (reference sequence). This CDR3 is 15 amino acids long. CDR3 nucleotide sequence: TGTGCCAGCAGTTTCTGGGGGACAGACTACAATGAGCAGTTCTTC. This sequence encodes CASSFWGTDYNEQFF.

This clonotype was recorded at least ten times. The V call is TRBV6-2 or TRBV6-3, the J call TRBJ2-1, with D unresolved. Germline lookup yields CDR1 MNHEY and CDR2 SVGEGT. V was pared by 2 bases and J by 0 bases, with 8 bases between. There are 15 residues in the CDR3. CDR3 bases: TGTGCCAGCAGTTACGCGGCTAGCTCCTACAATGAGCAGTTCTTC. Translation gives CASSYAASSYNEQFF.

V and J are TRBV6-1 and TRBJ1-2; TRBD1 matches 9 bases. J gave up 13 bases and V 3 bases, and 9 bases lay outside the gene matches. The CDR3 sequence is 13 residues long. Germline V gene lookup returns CDR1 MNHNS and CDR2 SASEGT. The CDR3 sequence: CASSEGTGSYGTF. The CDR3 DNA reads TGTGCCAGCAGTGAGGGGACAGGGTCGTATGGCACCTTC.

This clonotype was picked up a small number of times. The rearrangement links TRBV7-2 to TRBJ2-7; the D gene is possibly TRBD2 (6 bases). Germline V gene sequence: CDR1 SGHTA, CDR2 FQGNSA. The CDR3 is made up of 14 amino acids. Trimming cost V 5 bases and J 5 bases, with 16 bases left between them. The DNA for the CDR3 is TGTGCCAGCAGCCACCCGGGACTTAGCCACGAGCAGTACTTC. It specifies CASSHPGLSHEQYF.

This clonotype has a count of ten or more. The V and J genes are TRBV4-1 and TRBJ1-2, with TRBD1 identical over 7 bases. In germline, CDR1 is MGHRA, CDR2 YSYEKL. This CDR3 comprises 14 residues. V was pared by 3 bases and J by 3 bases, with 4 bases of the junction left unmatched. The CDR3 loop reads CASSQAQGHYGYTF. CDR3 sequence (DNA): TGCGCCAGCAGCCAGGCACAGGGGCACTATGGCTACACCTTC.

With respect to this clonotype: The junction shows a germline mismatch at one end, possibly a read error. The V gene is TRBV4-1, the J gene TRBJ2-5; D gene unclear. The CDR3 covers 15 residues. Germline V gene lookup returns CDR1 MGHRA and CDR2 YSYEKL. The CDR3 region has the DNA TGCGCCAGCAGCCCAAGGACGGAGTACCAAGAGACCCGGTACTTC. This encodes CASSPRTEYQETRYF.

The J gene is TRBJ2-3, the V gene TRBV27, with 7 positions matching TRBD2. With 2 bases clipped from V and 7 bases from J, the junction kept 12 bases outside the gene matches. Germline lookup yields CDR1 MNHEY and CDR2 SMNVEV (reference sequence). The CDR3 covers 16 residues. The CDR3 is CASSLISRLAENTQYF. CDR3 bases: TGTGCCAGCAGTTTAATAAGTCGGCTAGCGGAAAATACGCAGTATTTT.

This sequence joins TRBV29-1 and TRBJ2-2; no clear D. CDR1 SQVTM and CDR2 ANQGSEA come from the germline V gene. The ends were cut back, 7 bases at V and 5 bases at J, with 11 bases in the middle. This CDR3 contains 12 residues. The CDR3 bases are TGCAGCGGGACGACTGGGACCGGGGAGCTGTTTTTT. This translates into CSGTTGTGELFF.

This clonotype was observed a handful of times. The J gene is TRBJ1-1, the V gene TRBV7-2; TRBD1 matches 9 bases. CDR3 length: 15 residues. After removal of 2 bases from V and 1 base from J, the junction contained 2 bases not matched to a gene. Germline CDR1 SGHTA, CDR2 FQGNSA. The CDR3 DNA follows: TGTGCCAGCAGCTTAATGGGACAGGGGAACACTGAAGCTTTCTTT. Amino acid sequence: CASSLMGQGNTEAFF. The whole variable domain, remainder taken from reference TRBV7-2 and TRBJ1-1, is GAGVSQSPSNKVTEKGKDVELRCDPISGHTALYWYRQSLGQGLEFLIYFQGNSAPDKSGLPSDRFSAERTGGSVSTLTIQRTQQEDSAVYLCASSLMGQGNTEAFFGQGTRLTVV.

The J gene is TRBJ1-3, the V gene TRBV27, with 7 nucleotides matching TRBD1. Germline V lookup: CDR1 MNHEY, CDR2 SMNVEV (reference sequence). The CDR3 has 14 residues. V lost 6 bases, J lost 1 base, and 3 bases stayed unmatched. The CDR3 reads CASSRGESGNTIYF. CDR3 nucleotides: TGTGCCAGCAGCAGGGGGGAATCTGGAAACACCATATATTTT.

In this sample, this clonotype turned up a few times. CDR3 in DNA: TGTGCCAGCGGTTGGACAGGAGATGGCTACACCTTC. Translated: CASGWTGDGYTF. The V gene is TRBV6-6, the J gene TRBJ1-2; 7 bases are a match to TRBD1. CDR1 is MNHNY, CDR2 SVGAGI, per germline (reference sequence). The CDR3 extends over 12 amino acids. Trimming at V came to 8 bases and at J to 6 bases, leaving 6 bases not matched to a gene.

The chain employs TRBV7-2 and TRBJ1-4; tentatively, D is TRBD1 (6 bases). Germline values: CDR1 SGHTA, CDR2 FQGNSA. V was clipped by 3 bases and J by 4 bases, with 12 bases between them. This CDR3 contains 15 residues. CDR3 sequence: CASSLNTGNNEKLFF. Here the CDR3 DNA reads TGTGCCAGCAGCTTGAATACAGGGAATAATGAAAAACTGTTTTTT.

With regard to this clonotype: A much larger clone lies a single base off, so this may be a read error. This chain joins TRBV27 and TRBJ2-1; 10 bases align to TRBD2. Unmatched junction bases numbered 9, after V lost 6 bases and J lost 10 bases. Germline V CDR1 and CDR2: MNHEY, SMNVEV (reference sequence). The CDR3 has 14 amino acids. This chain's CDR3 is CASSLAGGIYEQFF. The CDR3 coding sequence is TGTGCCAGCAGCTTAGCGGGAGGAATCTACGAGCAGTTCTTC.

This clonotype was picked up many times. V gene TRBV29-1 combines with J gene TRBJ2-5; D is ambiguous. Germline CDR1 reads SQVTM; CDR2 reads ANQGSEA. With 4 bases removed from V and 1 base from J, the gap between germline ends came to 10 bases. This CDR3 has 13 amino acids. The CDR3 reads CSVGRRVQETQYF. The CDR3 nucleotides read TGCAGCGTTGGTCGCCGGGTCCAAGAGACCCAGTACTTC.

Concerning this clonotype: One end of the junction varies from germline; a read error may be responsible. The chain couples TRBV2 to TRBJ1-2; perhaps TRBD1 as D (6 bases). CDR3 size: 18 residues. Per germline, CDR1 SNHLY and CDR2 FYNNEI. The DNA for the CDR3 is TGTGCCAGCAGTGAAAGGCGAGCTGGGACAAACAAGTCCTATGTCTACACCTTC. Its protein product is CASSERRAGTNKSYVYTF.